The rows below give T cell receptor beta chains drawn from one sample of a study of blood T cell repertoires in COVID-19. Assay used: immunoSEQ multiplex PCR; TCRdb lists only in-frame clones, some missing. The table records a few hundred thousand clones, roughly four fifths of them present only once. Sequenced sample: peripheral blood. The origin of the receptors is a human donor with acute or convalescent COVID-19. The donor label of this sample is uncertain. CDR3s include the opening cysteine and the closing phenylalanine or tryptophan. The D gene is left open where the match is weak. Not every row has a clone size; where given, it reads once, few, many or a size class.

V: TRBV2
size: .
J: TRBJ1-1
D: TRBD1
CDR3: CASNGQGVSEAFF
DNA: TGTGCCAGCAATGGACAGGGGGTTTCTGAAGCTTTCTTT

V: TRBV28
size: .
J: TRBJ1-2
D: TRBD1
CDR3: CASSPPGTGGSPRYGYTF
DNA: TGTGCCAGCAGTCCGCCGGGGACAGGGGGCTCACCCCGCTATGGCTACACCTTC

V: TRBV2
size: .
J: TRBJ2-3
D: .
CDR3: CASGVRSTDTQYF
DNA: TGTGCCAGCGGTGTCAGGAGCACAGATACGCAGTATTTT

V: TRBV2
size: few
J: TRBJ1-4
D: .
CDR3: CASSTQGLAEKLFF
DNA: TGTGCCAGCAGTACACAGGGTCTCGCTGAAAAACTGTTTTTT

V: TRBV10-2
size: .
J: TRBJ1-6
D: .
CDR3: CASGGAANSPLHF
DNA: TGCGCCAGCGGGGGGGCAGCAAATTCACCCCTCCACTTT

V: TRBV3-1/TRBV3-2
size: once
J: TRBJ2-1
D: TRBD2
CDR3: CASSQRTSGEQFF
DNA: TGTGCCAGCAGCCAAAGGACTAGCGGCGAACAGTTCTTC

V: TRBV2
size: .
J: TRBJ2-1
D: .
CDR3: CASLGHKNNEQFF
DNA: TGTGCCAGCCTGGGACACAAAAACAATGAGCAGTTCTTC

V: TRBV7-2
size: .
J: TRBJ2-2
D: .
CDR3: CASSLGGLRLFF
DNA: TGTGCCAGCAGCTTAGGAGGGTTAAGGCTGTTTTTT

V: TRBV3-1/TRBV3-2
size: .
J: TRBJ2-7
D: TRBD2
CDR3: CASSQWLAGYEQYF
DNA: TGTGCCAGCAGCCAATGGCTAGCGGGCTACGAGCAGTACTTC

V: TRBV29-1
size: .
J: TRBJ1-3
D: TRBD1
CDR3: CSVKRDSSGNTIYF
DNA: TGCAGCGTTAAACGGGACAGCTCTGGAAACACCATATATTTT

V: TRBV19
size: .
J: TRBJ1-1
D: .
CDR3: CASSSTRWNTEAFF
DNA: TGTGCCAGTAGTTCCACTCGGTGGAACACTGAAGCTTTCTTT

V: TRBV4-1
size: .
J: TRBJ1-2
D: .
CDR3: CASSLGGIGSYTF
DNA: TGCGCCAGCAGCCTCGGGGGTATCGGGAGCTACACCTTC

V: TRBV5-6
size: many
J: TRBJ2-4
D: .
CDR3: CASSWAGRWNF
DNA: TGTGCCAGCAGCTGGGCGGGACGATGGAACTTC

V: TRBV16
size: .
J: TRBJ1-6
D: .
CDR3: CASSQYTGNSPLHF
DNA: TGTGCCAGCAGCCAATACACGGGAAATTCACCCCTCCACTTT

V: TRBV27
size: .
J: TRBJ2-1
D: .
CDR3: CASSPRDSSYNEQFF
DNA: TGTGCCAGCAGTCCCCGGGACTCCTCCTACAATGAGCAGTTCTTC

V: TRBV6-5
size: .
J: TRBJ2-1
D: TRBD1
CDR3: CASRMDRGRNNEQFF
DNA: TGTGCCAGCAGGATGGACAGGGGGCGCAACAATGAGCAGTTCTTC

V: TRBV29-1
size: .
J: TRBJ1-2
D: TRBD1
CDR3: CSVERQGGNGYTF
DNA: TGCAGCGTTGAACGACAGGGCGGCAATGGCTACACCTTC

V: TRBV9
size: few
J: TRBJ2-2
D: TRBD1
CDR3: CASSTTGLGGELFF
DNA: TGTGCCAGCAGCACGACAGGGCTTGGCGGGGAGCTGTTTTTT

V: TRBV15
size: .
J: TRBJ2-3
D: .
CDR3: CATSPTPSTDTQYF
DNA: TGTGCCACCAGCCCGACACCGAGCACAGATACGCAGTATTTT

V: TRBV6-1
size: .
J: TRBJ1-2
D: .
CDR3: CASSASGEWRYNYGYTF
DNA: TGTGCCAGCAGTGCCTCAGGGGAGTGGAGATACAACTATGGCTACACCTTC

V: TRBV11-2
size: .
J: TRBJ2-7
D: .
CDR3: CASTPWYAGYEQYF
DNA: TGTGCCAGCACCCCGTGGTACGCGGGCTACGAGCAGTACTTC

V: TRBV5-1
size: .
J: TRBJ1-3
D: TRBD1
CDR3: CASSLLTGRDGNTIYF
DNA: TGCGCCAGCAGCTTGTTGACAGGGCGTGACGGAAACACCATATATTTT

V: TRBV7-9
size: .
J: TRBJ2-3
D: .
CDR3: CASSLGTSTDTQYF
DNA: TGTGCCAGCAGCTTGGGGACTAGCACAGATACGCAGTATTTT

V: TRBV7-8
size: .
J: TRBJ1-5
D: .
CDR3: CASSFLPVSGRAGNQPQHF
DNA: TGTGCCAGCAGCTTCCTTCCTGTGTCCGGGAGGGCGGGCAATCAGCCCCAGCATTTT

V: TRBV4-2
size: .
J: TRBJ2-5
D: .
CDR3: CASSQESHPQETQYF
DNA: TGTGCCAGCAGCCAAGAAAGCCATCCTCAAGAGACCCAGTACTTC

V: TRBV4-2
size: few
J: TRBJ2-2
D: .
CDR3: CASSHPTASNTGELFF
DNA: TGTGCCAGCAGCCACCCAACAGCCTCGAACACCGGGGAGCTGTTTTTT

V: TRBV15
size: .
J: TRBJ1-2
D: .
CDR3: CATSRDRSGVGYGYTF
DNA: TGTGCCACCAGCAGAGATCGGTCGGGGGTTGGGTATGGCTACACCTTC

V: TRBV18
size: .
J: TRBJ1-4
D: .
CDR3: CASSPQFGYAEKLFF
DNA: TGTGCCAGCTCACCACAATTCGGGTATGCTGAAAAACTGTTTTTT

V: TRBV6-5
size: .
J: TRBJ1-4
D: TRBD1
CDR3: CASTQDRGGEKLFF
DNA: TGTGCCAGCACCCAAGACAGGGGAGGGGAAAAACTGTTTTTT

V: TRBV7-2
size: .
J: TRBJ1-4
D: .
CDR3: CASSFRGRGRNEKLFF
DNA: TGTGCCAGCAGCTTCCGGGGTCGAGGGAGGAATGAAAAACTGTTTTTT

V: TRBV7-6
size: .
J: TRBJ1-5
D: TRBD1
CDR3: CASSVGQGMSQPQHF
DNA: TGTGCCAGCAGCGTTGGACAGGGAATGAGCCAGCCCCAGCATTTT

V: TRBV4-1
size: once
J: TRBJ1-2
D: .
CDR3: CASSQVGRANYGYTF
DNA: TGCGCCAGCAGCCAAGTGGGGAGGGCCAACTATGGCTACACCTTC

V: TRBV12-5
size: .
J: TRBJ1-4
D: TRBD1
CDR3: CASGWTGGGGSGNEKLFF
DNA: TGTGCTAGTGGTTGGACAGGGGGCGGTGGATCGGGGAATGAAAAACTGTTTTTT

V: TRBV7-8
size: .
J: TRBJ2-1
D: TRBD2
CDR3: CASSPGLAGNEQFF
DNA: TGTGCCAGCAGCCCAGGACTAGCGGGAAATGAGCAGTTCTTC

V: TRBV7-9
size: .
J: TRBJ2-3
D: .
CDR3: CASVSEWGPRADTQYF
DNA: TGTGCCAGCGTATCGGAATGGGGGCCAAGGGCAGATACGCAGTATTTT

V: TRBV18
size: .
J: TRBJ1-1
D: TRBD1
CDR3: CASSPGGWSTEAFF
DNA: TGTGCCAGCTCTCCAGGGGGCTGGAGCACTGAAGCTTTCTTT

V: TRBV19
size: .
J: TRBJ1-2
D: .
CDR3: CASRTVTAGYGYTF
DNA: TGTGCCAGTAGAACTGTGACCGCGGGCTATGGCTACACCTTC

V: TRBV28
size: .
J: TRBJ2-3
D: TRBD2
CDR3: CASSREGWGTDTQYF
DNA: TGTGCCAGCAGTAGGGAGGGATGGGGCACAGATACGCAGTATTTT

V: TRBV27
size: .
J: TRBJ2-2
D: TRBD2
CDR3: CASSSPFSSGNTGELFF
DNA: TGTGCCAGCAGTTCCCCCTTTTCTAGCGGAAACACCGGGGAGCTGTTTTTT

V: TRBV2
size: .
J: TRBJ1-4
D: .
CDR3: CASLSGRTNEKLFF
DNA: TGTGCCAGCTTGAGCGGGAGAACTAATGAAAAACTGTTTTTT

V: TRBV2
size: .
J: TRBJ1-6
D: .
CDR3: CASQGTYNSPLHF
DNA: TGTGCCAGCCAGGGTACCTATAATTCACCCCTCCACTTT

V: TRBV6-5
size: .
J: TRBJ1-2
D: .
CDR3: CASRTTLDSYTF
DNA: TGTGCCAGCAGAACTACACTAGACAGCTACACCTTC

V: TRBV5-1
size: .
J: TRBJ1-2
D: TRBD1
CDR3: CASSLGQGNYGYTF
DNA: TGCGCCAGCAGCTTGGGACAGGGAAACTATGGCTACACCTTC

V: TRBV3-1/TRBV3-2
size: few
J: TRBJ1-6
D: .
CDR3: CASSYRGAGYNSPLHF
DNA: TGTGCCAGCAGCTATCGGGGGGCTGGCTATAATTCACCCCTCCACTTT

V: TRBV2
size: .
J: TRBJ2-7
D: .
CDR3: CASRAYEQYF
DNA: TGTGCCAGCAGAGCTTACGAGCAGTACTTC

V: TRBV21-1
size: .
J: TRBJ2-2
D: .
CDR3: CASSKEEAVNTGELFF
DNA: TGTGCCAGCAGCAAAGAGGAAGCGGTGAACACCGGGGAGCTGTTTTTT

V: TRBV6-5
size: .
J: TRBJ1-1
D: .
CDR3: CASKIVQGTEAFF
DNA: TGTGCCAGCAAAATCGTTCAGGGAACTGAAGCTTTCTTT

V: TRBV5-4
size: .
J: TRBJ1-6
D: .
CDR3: CASSLSDSPLHF
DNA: TGTGCCAGCAGCCTCTCGGATTCACCCCTCCACTTT

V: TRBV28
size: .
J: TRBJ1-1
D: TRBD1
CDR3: CASSSAGTGDTEAFF
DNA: TGTGCCAGCAGTTCAGCCGGGACAGGGGACACTGAAGCTTTCTTT

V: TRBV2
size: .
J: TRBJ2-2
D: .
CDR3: CASKGQGVAGELFF
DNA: TGTGCCAGCAAAGGTCAGGGTGTTGCCGGGGAGCTGTTTTTT

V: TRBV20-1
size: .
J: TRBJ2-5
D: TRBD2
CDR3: CSASGLAGVDQETQYF
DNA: TGCAGTGCTAGTGGGCTAGCGGGGGTAGACCAAGAGACCCAGTACTTC

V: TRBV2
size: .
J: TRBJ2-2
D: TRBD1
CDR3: CASRDRGKNTGELFF
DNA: TGTGCCAGCAGAGACAGGGGCAAAAACACCGGGGAGCTGTTTTTT